The text below deals with one T cell receptor beta chain. Its matching antigen is unknown. The primer mix had 60 Vbeta and 13 Jbeta primers. The data were produced by immunoSEQ multiplex PCR, yet TCRdb's version contains in-frame clones alone and is incomplete. Here the sample spans about 95,000 clones, around four fifths being singletons. The data were obtained in a study of cytomegalovirus exposure and HLA in healthy donors. Overall study: Inside one of the first data releases sat some 85 million unique TCRs taken from HLA-typed donors.

Germline V gene lookup returns CDR1 SGHTA and CDR2 FQGTGA. After removal of 2 bases from V and 7 bases from J, the junction contained 10 bases not matched to a gene. This CDR3 comprises 16 residues. Study-wide results and caveats: Some public TCRs appeared in many individuals, while most sequences were rare. Per published reports, the classifier diagnosed cytomegalovirus status with high specificity and sensitivity. Investigators reported around 150 TCR beta chains as tied to cytomegalovirus.

Sequencing input: PBMCs. The clonotype originates from a woman aged 40 to 50 in good health and CMV-seropositive. V usage is TRBV7-3 and J usage is TRBJ2-1; 8 positions agree with TRBD2. The CDR3 loop reads CASSLLSGSGENEQFF. CDR3 in DNA: TGTGCCAGCAGCTTACTAAGCGGGAGCGGTGAGAATGAGCAGTTCTTC.